This paragraph covers one TCR beta chain sequence. The antigen is undetermined. TCRdb used MiXCR to reprocess the RT-PCR reads, holding one entry per CDR3 protein. The sample shows over 750,000 distinct CDR3 sequences, around 21% of them seen only once. This record belongs to a study of response to subunit inactivated influenza vaccine. Study outcomes and limitations: The authors proposed limited new T cell recruitment per seasonal influenza vaccination.

CDR1 is GTSNPN, CDR2 SVGIG, per germline (reference sequence). Trimming stripped 3 bases from V and 1 base from J, with 7 bases between. CDR3 length: 12 residues. Sequenced material: PBMCs from blood, taken more than 4 days after vaccination. This clonotype originated in a man in his fifties who received an inactivated influenza vaccine. J is TRBJ2-7 and V is TRBV30; D might be TRBD1 (5 bases). This chain's CDR3 is CAWSAGSYEQYF. CDR3 sequence (DNA): TGTGCCTGGAGCGCAGGGTCCTACGAGCAGTACTTC.